This is a list of T cell receptor beta chains from one sample in a study of T cell responses to AZD1222 COVID-19 vaccine. Method: immunoSEQ multiplex PCR; TCRdb's copy keeps in-frame clones and lacks some. The repertoire holds 140,000 to 150,000 clones, with 80% to 90% as singletons. The material was peripheral blood, obtained on day 0 of AZD1222 vaccination. These receptors came from an adult in good health. CDR3s include the opening cysteine and the closing phenylalanine or tryptophan. The D gene is left open where the match is weak. Clone size is shown for a subset of rows, as once, few, many or a class of expanded clone.

>NA|TRBV4-1|TRBD2|TRBJ2-1
TGCGCCAGCAGCCTTACTAGCGGGAGTGAAAATGAGCAGTTCTTC
CASSLTSGSENEQFF
>NA|TRBV7-2|TRBD1|TRBJ1-6
TGTGCCAGCAGCTTACGCGCAGGGGGAGATTCACCCCTCCACTTT
CASSLRAGGDSPLHF
>once|TRBV7-9|NA|TRBJ2-6
TGTGCCAGCAGTCGCCGTGGGGGGCTCGCTCCCTCTGGGGCCAACGTCCTGACTTTC
CASSRRGGLAPSGANVLTF
>NA|TRBV19|TRBD1|TRBJ2-3
TGTGCCAGTAGGCATACAGGGGCCCTCACAGATACGCAGTATTTT
CASRHTGALTDTQYF
>NA|TRBV24-1|NA|TRBJ1-2
TGTGCCACCAGTGACTCTATAGGCTATGGCTACACCTTC
CATSDSIGYGYTF
>NA|TRBV5-6|NA|TRBJ1-4
TGTGCCAGCAGCTCTCGACGGATGGGGCATGAAAAACTGTTTTTT
CASSSRRMGHEKLFF
>NA|TRBV11-2|NA|TRBJ2-1
TGTGCCAGCAGCCCAGCGGCCGAATCTTACAATGAGCAGTTCTTC
CASSPAAESYNEQFF
>NA|TRBV5-6|NA|TRBJ1-2
TGTGCCAGCAGCTTGAAAATCCAAGGTCCCTTCGATGGCTACACCTTC
CASSLKIQGPFDGYTF
>NA|TRBV19|TRBD2|TRBJ2-3
TGTGCCAGTAGTATGGGTGCGGGGGGGCCGGCAGATACGCAGTATTTT
CASSMGAGGPADTQYF
>NA|TRBV19|TRBD1|TRBJ2-2
TGTGCCGGTAGTATCATGGGACAGGGCACCGGGGAGCTGTTTTTT
CAGSIMGQGTGELFF
>NA|TRBV5-1|NA|TRBJ1-3
TGCGCCAGCAGCTTAACCATTTCTGGAAACACCATATATTTT
CASSLTISGNTIYF
>NA|TRBV24-1|NA|TRBJ1-2
TGTGCCACCTCCCTCGGGGCGGGCGGTTACACCTTC
CATSLGAGGYTF